This T cell receptor (beta chain) emerged from a study of post-analysis software for immune sequencing data. Overall study findings and caveats: Four or five TRBV segments, TRBV5-6, TRBV5-1 and TRBV20-1 among them, were found more frequent in patients than controls. Multiple sclerosis patients had significantly lower normalized Chao1 diversity than controls.

Carried by the TCR beta cDNA libraries were unique molecular identifiers. Each CDR3 protein gets one entry after TCRdb re-called the PCR reads with MiXCR. The sample lists hundreds of thousands of distinct CDR3 sequences, 25% to 30% occurring once. The CDR3 totals 13 residues. J was trimmed by 7 bases and V by 5 bases; bases with no gene match: 5. As concerns this clonotype: The antigen remains undetermined.

This sequence originates from a girl aged 5-17 years with multiple sclerosis. The source material was blood. V usage is TRBV12-3 or TRBV12-4 and J usage is TRBJ2-1; 7 nucleotides match TRBD2. In DNA, the CDR3 is TGTGCCAGCAGTAGGAGTAGCGGGAATGAGCAGTTCTTC. This sequence encodes CASSRSSGNEQFF.